This TCR beta chain is drawn from a study of PD-1 blockade in mismatch repair-deficient tumors. V shed 3 bases, J shed 9 bases, and the junction held 19 bases outside the gene matches. Germline V gene data show CDR1 as MGHRA and CDR2 as YSYEKL. The CDR3 covers 18 residues. Profiled with immunoSEQ multiplex PCR; TCRdb holds only in-frame clones, not every one. This table has 100,000 to 150,000 clones, about 90% appearing once. The material was peripheral blood, obtained roughly 70 weeks after starting pembrolizumab. The sequence was collected from an adult with mismatch repair-deficient cancer. The genes are TRBV4-1 and TRBJ1-3; TRBD1 matches at 8 bases. The CDR3 nucleotides are TGCGCCAGCAGCCATATGCCGACAGGGGATGGCTCCCTCGCCACCATATATTTT. It is translated as CASSHMPTGDGSLATIYF.